This is a list of T cell receptor beta chains from one sample in a study of regulatory T cells in long-lasting Graves disease. From the multiplex PCR reads, TCRdb called clonotypes with MiXCR, one entry per CDR3 protein. The sample has a few hundred thousand distinct CDR3 sequences; 20% to 25% are singletons. Source: peripheral blood mononuclear cells (PBMCs), taken at new diagnosis, from a patient treated with antithyroid drugs. The receptors were gathered from a female donor with Graves disease. Each CDR3 is given with its conserved first and last residue. D genes are given only for firm matches. Clone size is given for some rows only: seen once, a few or many times, or a class if the clone is expanded.

>.|TRBV7-8|TRBJ1-3|many
CASSPDVGNTIYF
TGTGCCAGCAGCCCTGACGTTGGAAACACCATATATTTT
>TRBD2|TRBV10-3|TRBJ2-1|.
CAISGSGTSGKNEQFF
TGTGCCATCAGTGGATCCGGGACTAGCGGGAAAAATGAGCAGTTCTTC
>TRBD2|TRBV27|TRBJ2-2|.
CASSSDRLAGEVGELFF
TGTGCCAGCAGTTCGGACAGACTAGCGGGAGAGGTCGGGGAGCTGTTTTTT
>.|TRBV7-2|TRBJ2-5|many
CASSLGHKYQETQYF
TGTGCCAGCAGCTTAGGACACAAATACCAAGAGACCCAGTACTTC
>.|TRBV13|TRBJ1-1|many
CASSFAGGTEAFF
TGTGCCAGCAGCTTTGCCGGAGGAACTGAAGCTTTCTTT
>TRBD2|TRBV27|TRBJ2-5|many
CASSQRTGRGLAGRQETQYF
TGTGCCAGCAGTCAACGGACAGGGAGGGGACTAGCGGGTAGACAAGAGACCCAGTACTTC
>.|TRBV28|TRBJ2-7|many
CASSRDLWEQYF
TGTGCCAGCAGCCGCGACTTATGGGAGCAGTACTTC
>.|TRBV10-3|TRBJ1-5|many
CAISESARAEYQPQHF
TGTGCCATCAGTGAGTCAGCCAGGGCCGAATATCAGCCCCAGCATTTT
>TRBD1|TRBV4-2|TRBJ2-7|few
CASSPRTGAYEQYF
TGTGCCAGCAGCCCTCGGACAGGCGCATACGAGCAGTACTTC
>.|TRBV28|TRBJ1-3|.
CASSSGQLAGNTIYF
TGTGCCAGCAGCTCGGGACAACTAGCTGGAAACACCATATATTTT
>TRBD2|TRBV7-2|TRBJ2-1|.
CASSVGTSGRAGGDEQFF
TGTGCCAGCAGCGTCGGGACTAGCGGGAGGGCCGGAGGCGATGAGCAGTTCTTC
>.|TRBV30|TRBJ1-3|many
CAWKDSGNTIYF
TGTGCCTGGAAAGACTCTGGAAACACCATATATTTT
>TRBD2|TRBV18|TRBJ2-1|.
CASSPRLAAYNEQFF
TGTGCCAGCTCACCACGACTAGCGGCATACAATGAGCAGTTCTTC
>.|TRBV13|TRBJ2-5|many
CASSLWGAQETQYF
TGTGCCAGCAGCTTATGGGGGGCGCAAGAGACCCAGTACTTC
>TRBD2|TRBV19|TRBJ2-7|many
CASRQLASSYEQYF
TGTGCCAGCCGCCAACTAGCGAGCTCCTACGAGCAGTACTTC
>TRBD1|TRBV3-1|TRBJ1-6|many
CASRDRDSPLHF
TGTGCCAGCAGGGACAGGGATTCACCCCTCCACTTT
>TRBD1|TRBV5-4|TRBJ1-2|few
CASSSDRAGDYTF
TGTGCCAGCAGCTCCGACAGGGCGGGTGACTACACCTTC
>TRBD2|TRBV24-1|TRBJ2-3|.
CATGTSGTDAQYF
TGTGCCACCGGGACTAGCGGCACAGATGCGCAGTATTTT
>.|TRBV2|TRBJ1-2|few
CASSPGTMNGYTF
TGTGCCAGCAGTCCCGGGACAATGAATGGCTACACCTTC
>TRBD2|TRBV20-1|TRBJ2-1|.
CSARHLAGEQFF
TGCAGTGCTAGGCACCTAGCGGGGGAGCAGTTCTTC
>TRBD1|TRBV2|TRBJ1-2|many
CASSEETTGGEGYTF
TGTGCCAGCAGTGAAGAGACGACAGGGGGTGAGGGCTACACCTTC
>.|TRBV29-1|TRBJ2-7|many
CSVEMGGLTYEQYF
TGCAGCGTTGAAATGGGGGGGCTCACCTACGAGCAGTACTTC
>.|TRBV15|TRBJ2-6|.
CATSTSDFYGANVLTF
TGTGCCACCAGCACGTCCGACTTTTATGGGGCCAACGTCCTGACTTTC
>.|TRBV5-4|TRBJ1-6|many
CASSLSGPSPLHF
TGTGCCAGCAGCTTGTCGGGGCCGTCACCCCTCCACTTT
>.|TRBV6-1|TRBJ2-2|many
CASSHSGTMNTGELFF
TGTGCCAGCAGTCACAGTGGGACAATGAACACCGGGGAGCTGTTTTTT
>.|TRBV20-1|TRBJ2-7|many
CSARARASSYEQYF
TGCAGTGCTAGAGCCAGGGCGAGCTCCTACGAGCAGTACTTC
>.|TRBV6-1|TRBJ1-3|.
CATRTGRNTIYF
TGTGCCACCCGGACTGGGAGAAACACCATATATTTT
>.|TRBV7-2|TRBJ1-2|many
CASSLARQGSYGYTF
TGTGCCAGCAGCTTAGCCCGCCAGGGAAGCTATGGCTACACCTTC
>TRBD2|TRBV12-3/TRBV12-4|TRBJ2-3|.
CASSSSGHRGDTQYF
TGTGCCAGCAGTTCTAGCGGACACAGAGGAGATACGCAGTATTTT
>.|TRBV7-2|TRBJ2-1|many
CASSPIPSWVSDEQFF
TGTGCCAGCAGCCCCATCCCCTCTTGGGTCAGTGATGAGCAGTTCTTC
>.|TRBV20-1|TRBJ1-1|many
CSARTGRGEAFF
TGCAGTGCTAGAACAGGGAGGGGTGAAGCTTTCTTT
>.|TRBV7-3|TRBJ2-6|.
CASSRRGWPRGESGANVLTF
TGTGCCAGCAGCCGCAGGGGCTGGCCTCGGGGGGAGTCTGGGGCCAACGTCCTGACTTTC
>.|TRBV27|TRBJ1-1|many
CASTPGTPWTEAFF
TGTGCCAGCACCCCCGGGACCCCTTGGACTGAAGCTTTCTTT
>TRBD1|TRBV6-5|TRBJ1-5|.
CASSYRGGQPQHF
TGTGCCAGCAGCTACAGGGGGGGTCAGCCCCAGCATTTT
>.|TRBV29-1|TRBJ2-5|.
CSVETAAKNIQYFGAGTQYF
.
>.|TRBV20-1|TRBJ2-3|many
CSVVPPRTDTQYF
TGCAGTGTGGTCCCCCCCCGCACAGATACGCAGTATTTT
>.|TRBV7-6|TRBJ1-2|many
CASSPVDSGGSYGYTF
TGTGCCAGCAGCCCGGTCGACAGTGGAGGTTCCTATGGCTACACCTTC
>TRBD2|TRBV12-5|TRBJ2-5|.
CASAQRGGLETQYF
TGTGCTAGTGCTCAGCGGGGGGGCCTTGAGACCCAGTACTTC
>TRBD2|TRBV5-1|TRBJ2-7|once
CASSLSLAGQTHYEQYF
TGCGCCAGCAGCTTGAGTCTAGCGGGCCAGACACACTACGAGCAGTACTTC
>TRBD2|TRBV7-3|TRBJ2-5|many
CASSPSGAETQYF
TGTGCCAGCAGCCCTAGCGGGGCGGAGACCCAGTACTTC
>TRBD1|TRBV20-1|TRBJ2-2|many
CSARRGGEAGELFF
TGCAGTGCTAGGAGAGGGGGCGAAGCCGGGGAGCTGTTTTTT
>TRBD2|TRBV6-1|TRBJ2-1|.
CASMSSGGYNEQFF
TGTGCCAGCATGAGTAGCGGGGGCTACAATGAGCAGTTCTTC
>.|TRBV4-2|TRBJ2-1|many
CASSQGGNYNEQFF
TGTGCCAGCAGCCAAGGCGGGAACTACAATGAGCAGTTCTTC
>.|TRBV4-1|TRBJ1-4|many
CASSQPSTSAVNEKLFF
TGCGCCAGCAGCCAACCGTCTACTTCAGCCGTTAATGAAAAACTGTTTTTT
>TRBD1|TRBV18|TRBJ1-1|many
CASSPGQAITEAFF
TGTGCCAGCTCACCGGGACAGGCAATCACTGAAGCTTTCTTT
>TRBD2|TRBV7-2|TRBJ2-1|many
CASSLAPSGPYNEQFF
TGTGCCAGCAGCTTAGCCCCTAGCGGGCCCTACAATGAGCAGTTCTTC
>.|TRBV20-1|TRBJ2-5|many
CSARYGGLQETQYF
TGCAGTGCTAGATACGGGGGGCTCCAAGAGACCCAGTACTTC